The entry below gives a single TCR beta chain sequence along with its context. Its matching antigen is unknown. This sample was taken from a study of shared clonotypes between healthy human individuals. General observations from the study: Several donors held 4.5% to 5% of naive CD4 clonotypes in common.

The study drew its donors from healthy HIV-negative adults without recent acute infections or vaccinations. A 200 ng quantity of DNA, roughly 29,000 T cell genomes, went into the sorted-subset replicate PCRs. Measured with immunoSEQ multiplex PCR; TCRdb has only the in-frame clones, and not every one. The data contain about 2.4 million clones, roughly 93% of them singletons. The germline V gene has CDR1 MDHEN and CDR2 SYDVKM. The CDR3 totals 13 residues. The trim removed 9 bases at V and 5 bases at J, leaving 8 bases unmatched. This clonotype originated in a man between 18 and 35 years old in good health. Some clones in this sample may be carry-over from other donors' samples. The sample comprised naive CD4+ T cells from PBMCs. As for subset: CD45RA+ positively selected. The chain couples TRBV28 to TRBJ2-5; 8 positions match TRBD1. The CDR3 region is CASGRGPGETQYF. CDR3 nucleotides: TGTGCCAGTGGCAGGGGGCCAGGGGAGACCCAGTACTTC.